This T cell receptor beta chain was recorded in a study of T-cell memory formation after mild COVID-19. Findings and caveats of the study: The study detected some responding clones in pre-infection memory, suggesting cross-reactive memory joined. Shrinking CD4+ clones resided mostly in CM and EM, and CD8+ ones in EMRA.

Constant-segment primers served in 5'RACE that generated TCR alpha and TCR beta cDNA libraries bearing sample barcodes and UMIs. TCRdb re-derived calls from the 5' RACE reads in MiXCR, one entry per CDR3 protein. The sample has 400,000 to 500,000 distinct CDR3 sequences, about 20% seen once; the top ten hold 8.4%. A word on this clonotype: Its antigen is undetermined.

Germline values: CDR1 SGHVS, CDR2 FNYEAQ. The CDR3 loop spans 16 amino acids. V shed 5 bases, J shed 6 bases, and the junction held 8 bases outside the gene matches. The sequenced material came from PBMCs or a T cell subset sorted from them (not recorded which). The source is an adult woman who had mild COVID-19 (a few samples of this study predate the infection). Cell type and time point are not known. This rearrangement joins TRBV7-6 to TRBJ2-2; 11 bases match TRBD2. For the CDR3, the DNA is TGTGCCAGCAGCCCCTTAGCGGGAGGGCCTGCCGGGGAGCTGTTTTTT. Its protein is CASSPLAGGPAGELFF.